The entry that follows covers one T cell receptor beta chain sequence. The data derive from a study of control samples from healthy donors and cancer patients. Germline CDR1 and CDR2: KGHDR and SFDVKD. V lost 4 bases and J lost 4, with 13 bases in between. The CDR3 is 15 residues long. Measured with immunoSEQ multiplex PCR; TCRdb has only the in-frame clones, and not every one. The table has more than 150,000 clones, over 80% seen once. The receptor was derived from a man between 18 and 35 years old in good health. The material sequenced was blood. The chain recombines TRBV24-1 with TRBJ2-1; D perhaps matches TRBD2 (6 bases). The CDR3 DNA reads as TGTGCCACCAGTGACGCTTGGGGGGTTTACAATGAGCAGTTCTTC. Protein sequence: CATSDAWGVYNEQFF.